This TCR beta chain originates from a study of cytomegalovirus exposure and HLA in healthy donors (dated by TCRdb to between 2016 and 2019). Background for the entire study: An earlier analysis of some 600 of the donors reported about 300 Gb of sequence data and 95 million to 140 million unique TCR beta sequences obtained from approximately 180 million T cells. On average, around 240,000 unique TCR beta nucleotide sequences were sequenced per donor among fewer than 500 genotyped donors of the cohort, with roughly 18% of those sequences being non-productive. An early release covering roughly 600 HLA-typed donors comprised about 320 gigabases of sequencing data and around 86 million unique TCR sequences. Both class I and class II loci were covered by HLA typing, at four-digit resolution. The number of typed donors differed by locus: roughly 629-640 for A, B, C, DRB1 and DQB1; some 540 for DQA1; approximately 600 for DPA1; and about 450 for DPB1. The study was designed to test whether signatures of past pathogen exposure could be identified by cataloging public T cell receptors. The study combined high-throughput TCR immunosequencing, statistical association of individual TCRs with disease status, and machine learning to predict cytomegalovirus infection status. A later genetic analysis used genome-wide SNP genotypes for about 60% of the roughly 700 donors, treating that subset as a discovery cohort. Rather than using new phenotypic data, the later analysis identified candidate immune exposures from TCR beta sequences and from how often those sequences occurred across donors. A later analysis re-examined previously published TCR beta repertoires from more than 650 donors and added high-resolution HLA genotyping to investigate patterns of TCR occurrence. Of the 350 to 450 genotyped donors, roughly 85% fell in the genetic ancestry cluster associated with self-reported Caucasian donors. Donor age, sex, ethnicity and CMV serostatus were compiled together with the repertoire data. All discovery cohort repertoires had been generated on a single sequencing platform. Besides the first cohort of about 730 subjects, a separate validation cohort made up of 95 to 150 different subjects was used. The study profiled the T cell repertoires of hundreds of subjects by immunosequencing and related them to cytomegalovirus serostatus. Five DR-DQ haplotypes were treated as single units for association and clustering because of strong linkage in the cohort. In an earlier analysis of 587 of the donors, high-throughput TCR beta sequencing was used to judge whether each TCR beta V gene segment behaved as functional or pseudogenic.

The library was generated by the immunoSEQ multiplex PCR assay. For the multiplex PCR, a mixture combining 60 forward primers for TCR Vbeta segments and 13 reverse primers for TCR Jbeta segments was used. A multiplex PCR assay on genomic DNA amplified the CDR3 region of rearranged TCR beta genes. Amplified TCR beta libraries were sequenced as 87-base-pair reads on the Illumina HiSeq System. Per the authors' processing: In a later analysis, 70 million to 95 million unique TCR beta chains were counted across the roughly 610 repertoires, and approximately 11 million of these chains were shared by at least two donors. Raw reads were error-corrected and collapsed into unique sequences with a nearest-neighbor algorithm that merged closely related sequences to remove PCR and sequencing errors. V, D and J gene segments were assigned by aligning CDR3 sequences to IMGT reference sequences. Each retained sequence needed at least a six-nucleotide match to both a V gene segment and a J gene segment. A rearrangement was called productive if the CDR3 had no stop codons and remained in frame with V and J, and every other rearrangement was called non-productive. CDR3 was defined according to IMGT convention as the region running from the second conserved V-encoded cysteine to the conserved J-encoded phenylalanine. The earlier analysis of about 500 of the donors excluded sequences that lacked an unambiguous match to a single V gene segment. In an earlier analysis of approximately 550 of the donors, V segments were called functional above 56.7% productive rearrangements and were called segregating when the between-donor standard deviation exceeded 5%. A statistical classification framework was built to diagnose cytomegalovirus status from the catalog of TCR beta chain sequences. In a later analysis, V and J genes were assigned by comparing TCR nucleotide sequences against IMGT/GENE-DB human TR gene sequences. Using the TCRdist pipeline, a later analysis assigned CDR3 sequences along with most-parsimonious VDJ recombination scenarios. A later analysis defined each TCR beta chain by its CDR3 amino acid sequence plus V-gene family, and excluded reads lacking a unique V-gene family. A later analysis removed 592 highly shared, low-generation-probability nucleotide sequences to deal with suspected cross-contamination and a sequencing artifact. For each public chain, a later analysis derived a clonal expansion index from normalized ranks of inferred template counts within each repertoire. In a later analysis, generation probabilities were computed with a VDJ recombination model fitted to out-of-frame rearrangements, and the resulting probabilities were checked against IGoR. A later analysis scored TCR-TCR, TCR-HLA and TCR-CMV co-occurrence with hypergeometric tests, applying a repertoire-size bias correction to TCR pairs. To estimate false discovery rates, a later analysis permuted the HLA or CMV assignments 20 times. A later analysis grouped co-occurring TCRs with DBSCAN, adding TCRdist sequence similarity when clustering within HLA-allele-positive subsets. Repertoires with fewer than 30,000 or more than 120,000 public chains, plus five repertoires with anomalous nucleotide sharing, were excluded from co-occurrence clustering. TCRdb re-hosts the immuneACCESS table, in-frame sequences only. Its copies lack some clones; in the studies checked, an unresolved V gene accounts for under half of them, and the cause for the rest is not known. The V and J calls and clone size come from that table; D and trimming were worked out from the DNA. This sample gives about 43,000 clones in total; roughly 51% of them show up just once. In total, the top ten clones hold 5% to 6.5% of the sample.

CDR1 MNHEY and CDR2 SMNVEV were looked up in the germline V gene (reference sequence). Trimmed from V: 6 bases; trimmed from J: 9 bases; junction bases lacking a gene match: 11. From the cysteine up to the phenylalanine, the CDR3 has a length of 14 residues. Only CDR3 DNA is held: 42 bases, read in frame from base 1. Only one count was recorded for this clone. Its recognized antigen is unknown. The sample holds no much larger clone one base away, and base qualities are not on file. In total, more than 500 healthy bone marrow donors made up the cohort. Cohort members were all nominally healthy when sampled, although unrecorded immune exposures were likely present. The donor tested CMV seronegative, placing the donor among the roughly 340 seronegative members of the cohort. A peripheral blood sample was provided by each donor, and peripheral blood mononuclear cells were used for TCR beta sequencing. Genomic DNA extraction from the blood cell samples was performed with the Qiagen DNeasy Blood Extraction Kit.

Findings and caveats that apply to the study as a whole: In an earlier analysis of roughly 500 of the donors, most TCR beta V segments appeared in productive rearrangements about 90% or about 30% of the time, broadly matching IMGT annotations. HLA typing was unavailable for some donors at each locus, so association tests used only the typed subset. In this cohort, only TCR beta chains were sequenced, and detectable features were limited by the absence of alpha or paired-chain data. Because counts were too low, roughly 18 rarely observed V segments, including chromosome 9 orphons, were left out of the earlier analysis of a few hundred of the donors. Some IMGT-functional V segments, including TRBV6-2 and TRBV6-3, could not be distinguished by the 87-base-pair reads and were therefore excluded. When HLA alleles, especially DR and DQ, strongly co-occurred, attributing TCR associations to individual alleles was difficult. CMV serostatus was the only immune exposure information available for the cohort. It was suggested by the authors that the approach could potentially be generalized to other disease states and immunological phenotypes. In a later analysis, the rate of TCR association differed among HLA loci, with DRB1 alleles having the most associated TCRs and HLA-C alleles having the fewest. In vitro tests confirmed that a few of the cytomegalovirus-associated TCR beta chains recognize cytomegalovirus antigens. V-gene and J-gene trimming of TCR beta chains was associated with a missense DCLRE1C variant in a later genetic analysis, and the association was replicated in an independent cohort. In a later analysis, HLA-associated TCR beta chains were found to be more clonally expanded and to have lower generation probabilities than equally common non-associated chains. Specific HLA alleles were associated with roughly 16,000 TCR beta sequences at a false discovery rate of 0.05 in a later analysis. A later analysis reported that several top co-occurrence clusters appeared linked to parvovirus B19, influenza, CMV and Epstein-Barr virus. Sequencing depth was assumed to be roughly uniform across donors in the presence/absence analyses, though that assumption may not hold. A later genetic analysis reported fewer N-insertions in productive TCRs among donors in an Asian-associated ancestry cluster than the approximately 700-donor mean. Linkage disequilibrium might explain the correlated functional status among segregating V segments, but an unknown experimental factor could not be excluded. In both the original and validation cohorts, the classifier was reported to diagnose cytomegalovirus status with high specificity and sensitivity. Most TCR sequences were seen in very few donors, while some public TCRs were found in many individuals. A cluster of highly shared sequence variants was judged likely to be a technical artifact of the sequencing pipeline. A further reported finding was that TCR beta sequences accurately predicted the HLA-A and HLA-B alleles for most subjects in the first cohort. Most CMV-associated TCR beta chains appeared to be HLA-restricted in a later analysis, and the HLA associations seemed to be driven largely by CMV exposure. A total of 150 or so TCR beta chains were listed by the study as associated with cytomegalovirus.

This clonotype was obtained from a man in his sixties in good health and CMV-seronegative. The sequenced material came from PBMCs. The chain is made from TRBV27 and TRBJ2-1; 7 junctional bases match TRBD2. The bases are TGTGCCAGCAGACCCAACACAGGACTAGTTGAGCAGTTCTTC. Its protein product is CASRPNTGLVEQFF.